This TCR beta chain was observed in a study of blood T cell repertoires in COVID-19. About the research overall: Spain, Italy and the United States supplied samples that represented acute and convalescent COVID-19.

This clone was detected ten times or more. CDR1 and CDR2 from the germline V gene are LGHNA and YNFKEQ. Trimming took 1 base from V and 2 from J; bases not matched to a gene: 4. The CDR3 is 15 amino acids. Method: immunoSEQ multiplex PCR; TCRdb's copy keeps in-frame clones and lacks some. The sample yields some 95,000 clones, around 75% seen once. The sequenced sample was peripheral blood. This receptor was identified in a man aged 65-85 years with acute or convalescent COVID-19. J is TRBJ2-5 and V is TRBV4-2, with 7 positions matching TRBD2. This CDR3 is CASSQGTSVQETQYF. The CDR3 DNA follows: TGTGCCAGCAGCCAAGGAACTAGCGTTCAAGAGACCCAGTACTTC.